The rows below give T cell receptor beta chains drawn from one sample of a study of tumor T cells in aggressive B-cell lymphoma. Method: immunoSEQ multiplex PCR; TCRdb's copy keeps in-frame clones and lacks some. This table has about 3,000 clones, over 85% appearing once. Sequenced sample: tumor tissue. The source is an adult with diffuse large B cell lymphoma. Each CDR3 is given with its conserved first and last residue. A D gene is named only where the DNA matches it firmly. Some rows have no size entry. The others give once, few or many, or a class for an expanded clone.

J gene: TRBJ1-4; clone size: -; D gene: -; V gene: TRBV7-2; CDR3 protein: CASSRTGGVEKLFF; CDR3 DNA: TGTGCCAGCAGCCGGACGGGGGGAGTTGAAAAACTGTTTTTT
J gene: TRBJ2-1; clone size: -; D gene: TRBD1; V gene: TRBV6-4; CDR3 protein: CASSDSNRGYQFF; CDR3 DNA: TGTGCCAGCAGTGACTCGAACAGGGGGTACCAGTTCTTC
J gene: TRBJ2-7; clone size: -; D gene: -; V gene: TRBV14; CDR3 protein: CASSHTTSYYEQYF; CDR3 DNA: TGTGCCAGCAGCCATACGACATCGTACTACGAGCAGTACTTC
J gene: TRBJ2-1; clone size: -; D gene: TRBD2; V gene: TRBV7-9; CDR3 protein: CASSPPGLARGDNEQFF; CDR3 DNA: TGTGCCAGCAGCCCACCGGGACTAGCGCGGGGTGACAATGAGCAGTTCTTC
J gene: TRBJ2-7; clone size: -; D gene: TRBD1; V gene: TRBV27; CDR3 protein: CASSLTGGYYEQYF; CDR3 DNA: TGTGCCAGCAGTTTGACAGGGGGATACTACGAGCAGTACTTC
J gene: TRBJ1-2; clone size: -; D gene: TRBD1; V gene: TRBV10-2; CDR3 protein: CASSESRTGTNYGYTF; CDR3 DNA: TGCGCCAGCAGTGAGTCGAGGACAGGAACTAACTATGGCTACACCTTC
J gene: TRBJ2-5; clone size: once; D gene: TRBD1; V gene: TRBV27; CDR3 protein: CASSSRQGSVGETQYF; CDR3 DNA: TGTGCCAGCAGTTCCCGACAGGGCTCCGTGGGAGAGACCCAGTACTTC
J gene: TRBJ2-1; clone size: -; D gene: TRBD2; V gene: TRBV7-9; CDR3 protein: CASSLGGTSGAWGYNEQFF; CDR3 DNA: TGTGCCAGCAGCTTAGGCGGGACTAGCGGGGCGTGGGGGTACAATGAGCAGTTCTTC
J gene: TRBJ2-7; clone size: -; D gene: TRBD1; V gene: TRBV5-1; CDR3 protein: CASSPTGVPYEQYF; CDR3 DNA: TGCGCCAGCAGCCCGACAGGGGTACCGTACGAGCAGTACTTC
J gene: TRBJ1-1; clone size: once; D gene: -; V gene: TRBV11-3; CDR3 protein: CASSPQGSSEAFF; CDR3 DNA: TGTGCCAGCAGCCCCCAGGGGTCCTCCGAAGCTTTCTTT
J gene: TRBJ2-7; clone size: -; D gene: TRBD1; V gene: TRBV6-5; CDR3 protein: CASTRDRGGYEQYF; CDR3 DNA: TGTGCCAGTACCCGGGACAGGGGCGGGTACGAGCAGTACTTC
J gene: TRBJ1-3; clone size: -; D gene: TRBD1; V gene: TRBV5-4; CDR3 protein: CASSFRDRGNTIYF; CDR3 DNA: TGTGCCAGCAGCTTCCGGGACAGGGGAAACACCATATATTTT
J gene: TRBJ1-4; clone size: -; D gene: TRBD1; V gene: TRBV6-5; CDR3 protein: CASSNRDRREKLFF; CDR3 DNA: TGTGCCAGCAGCAACCGGGACAGGAGGGAAAAACTGTTTTTT
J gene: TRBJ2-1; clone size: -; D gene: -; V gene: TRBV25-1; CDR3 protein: CASSDLGTNAYNEQFF; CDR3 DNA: TGTGCCAGCAGTGACCTCGGGACAAATGCCTACAATGAGCAGTTCTTC
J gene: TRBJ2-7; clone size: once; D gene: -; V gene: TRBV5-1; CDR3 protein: CASSLGAQSYEQYF; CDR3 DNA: TGCGCCAGCAGCTTGGGTGCACAGTCCTACGAGCAGTACTTC
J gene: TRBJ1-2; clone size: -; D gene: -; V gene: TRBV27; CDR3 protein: CASSLSAGNYGYTF; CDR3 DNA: TGTGCCAGCAGTTTATCCGCCGGGAACTATGGCTACACCTTC
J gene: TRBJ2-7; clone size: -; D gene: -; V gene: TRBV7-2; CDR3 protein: CASSSQAGIYEQYF; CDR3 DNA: TGTGCCAGCAGCTCTCAGGCAGGAATCTACGAGCAGTACTTC
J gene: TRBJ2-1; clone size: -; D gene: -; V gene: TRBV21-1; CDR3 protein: CASSNSRRGPRLNNEQFF; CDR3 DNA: TGTGCCAGCAGCAATTCTCGTCGGGGTCCTAGGCTTAACAATGAGCAGTTCTTC
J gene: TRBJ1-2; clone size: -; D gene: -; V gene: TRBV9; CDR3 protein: CASSVEAHRGYGYTF; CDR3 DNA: TGTGCCAGCAGCGTAGAGGCCCACCGGGGCTATGGCTACACCTTC
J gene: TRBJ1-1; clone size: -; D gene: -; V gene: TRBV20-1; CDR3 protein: CSARDRTQIPF; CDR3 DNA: TGCAGTGCTAGAGACCGGACACAAATACCTTTT
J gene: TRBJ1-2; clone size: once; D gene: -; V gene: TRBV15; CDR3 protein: CATSRGGDYYGYTF; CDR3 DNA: TGTGCCACCAGCAGAGGAGGGGACTACTATGGCTACACCTTC
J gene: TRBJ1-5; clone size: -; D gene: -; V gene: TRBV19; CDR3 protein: CASNPAARGQPQHF; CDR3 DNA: TGTGCCAGTAACCCAGCCGCGCGGGGTCAGCCCCAGCATTTT
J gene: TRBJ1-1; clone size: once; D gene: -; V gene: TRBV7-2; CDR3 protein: CASSPTGQKNTEAFF; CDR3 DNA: TGTGCCAGCAGCCCAACGGGACAAAAGAACACTGAAGCTTTCTTT
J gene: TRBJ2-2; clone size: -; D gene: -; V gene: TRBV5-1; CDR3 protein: CASSLDLTRGVTGELFF; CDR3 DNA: TGCGCCAGCAGCTTGGATTTGACTAGAGGTGTCACCGGGGAGCTGTTTTTT
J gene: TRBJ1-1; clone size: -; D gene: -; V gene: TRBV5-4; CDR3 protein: CASSLDRSEAFF; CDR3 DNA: TGTGCCAGCAGCCTTGACAGATCTGAAGCTTTCTTT
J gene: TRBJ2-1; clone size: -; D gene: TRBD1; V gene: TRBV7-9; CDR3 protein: CASYRGEQFF; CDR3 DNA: TGTGCCAGCTACAGGGGGGAGCAGTTCTTC
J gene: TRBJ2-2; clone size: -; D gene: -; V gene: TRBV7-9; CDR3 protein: CASSSTGWNTGELFF; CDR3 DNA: TGTGCCAGCAGCTCGACAGGCTGGAACACCGGGGAGCTGTTTTTT
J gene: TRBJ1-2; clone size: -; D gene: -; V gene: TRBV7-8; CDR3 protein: CASSLDLGGYGYTF; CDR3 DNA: TGTGCCAGCAGCTTAGATCTAGGGGGCTATGGCTACACCTTC
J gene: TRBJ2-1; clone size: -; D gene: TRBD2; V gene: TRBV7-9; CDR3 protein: CASSLAGTRDNEQFF; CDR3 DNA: TGTGCCAGCAGCTTAGCCGGGACTAGGGACAATGAGCAGTTCTTC
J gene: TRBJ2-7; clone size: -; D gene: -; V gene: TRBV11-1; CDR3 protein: CASSSDSYEQYF; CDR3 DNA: TGTGCCAGCAGCTCGGACAGCTACGAGCAGTACTTC
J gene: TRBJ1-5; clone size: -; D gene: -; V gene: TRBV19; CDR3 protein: CASSILQGSNQPQHF; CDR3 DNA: TGTGCCAGTAGTATTCTTCAGGGGAGCAATCAGCCCCAGCATTTT
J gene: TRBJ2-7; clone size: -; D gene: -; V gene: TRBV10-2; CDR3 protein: CASAAVGAEQYF; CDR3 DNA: TGCGCCAGCGCCGCTGTAGGGGCCGAGCAGTACTTC
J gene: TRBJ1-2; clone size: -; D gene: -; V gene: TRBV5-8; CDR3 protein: CASSLVAEVNYGYTF; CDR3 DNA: TGTGCCAGCAGCTTGGTTGCAGAAGTTAACTATGGCTACACCTTC
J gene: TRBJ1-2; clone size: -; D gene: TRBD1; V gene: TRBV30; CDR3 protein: CAWSIGDRVDGYTF; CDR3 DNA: TGTGCCTGGAGTATCGGGGACAGGGTAGACGGCTACACCTTC
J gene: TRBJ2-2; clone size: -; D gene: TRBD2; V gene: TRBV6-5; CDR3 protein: CASTGGLADDGELFF; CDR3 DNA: TGTGCCAGCACCGGAGGACTAGCGGATGACGGGGAGCTGTTTTTT
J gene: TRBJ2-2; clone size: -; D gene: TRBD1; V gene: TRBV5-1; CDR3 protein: CASSPDRGASGELFF; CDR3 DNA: TGCGCCAGCAGCCCTGACAGGGGGGCGTCCGGGGAGCTGTTTTTT
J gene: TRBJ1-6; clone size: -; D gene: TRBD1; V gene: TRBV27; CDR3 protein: CASSYRDRHNSPLHF; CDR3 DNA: TGTGCCAGCAGTTACCGGGACAGACATAATTCACCCCTCCACTTT
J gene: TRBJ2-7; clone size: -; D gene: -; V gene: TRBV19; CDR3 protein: CASLGGNRYEQYF; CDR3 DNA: TGTGCCAGCTTGGGAGGAAACCGCTACGAGCAGTACTTC
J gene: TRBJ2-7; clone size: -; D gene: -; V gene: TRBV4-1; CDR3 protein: CASSQVSSGTYEQYF; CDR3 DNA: TGCGCCAGCAGCCAAGTTAGTTCAGGAACCTACGAGCAGTACTTC
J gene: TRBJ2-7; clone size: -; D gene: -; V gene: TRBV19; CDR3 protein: CASSPEGRYEQYF; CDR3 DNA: TGTGCCAGTAGCCCAGAAGGGAGATACGAGCAGTACTTC
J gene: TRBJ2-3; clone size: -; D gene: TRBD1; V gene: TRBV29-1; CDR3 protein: CSVEEGQGASSTDTQYF; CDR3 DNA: TGCAGCGTTGAAGAGGGACAGGGAGCCTCTAGCACAGATACGCAGTATTTT
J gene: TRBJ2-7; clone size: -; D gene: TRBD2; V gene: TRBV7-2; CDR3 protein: CASSLTPGGLSYEQYF; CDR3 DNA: TGTGCCAGCAGCTTAACCCCGGGGGGTCTTTCCTACGAGCAGTACTTC
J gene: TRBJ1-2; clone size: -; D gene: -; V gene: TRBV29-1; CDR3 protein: CSVEGGGQNYGYTF; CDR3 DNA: TGCAGCGTTGAAGGGGGGGGGCAGAACTATGGCTACACCTTC
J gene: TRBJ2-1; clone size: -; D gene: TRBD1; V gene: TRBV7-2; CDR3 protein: CASSFSQGVRNEQFF; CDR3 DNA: TGTGCCAGCAGCTTTTCACAGGGGGTCCGCAATGAGCAGTTCTTC
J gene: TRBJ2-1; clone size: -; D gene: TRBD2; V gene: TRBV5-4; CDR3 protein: CASSSSGLAGPREQFF; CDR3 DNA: TGTGCCAGCAGCTCATCGGGACTAGCGGGACCCAGGGAACAGTTCTTC
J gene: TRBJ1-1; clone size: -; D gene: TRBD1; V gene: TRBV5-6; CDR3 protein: CASNPLDRGSEAFF; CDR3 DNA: TGTGCCAGCAACCCACTGGACAGGGGCTCTGAAGCTTTCTTT